One and the same sample provided the 2 T cell receptor beta chains below, sequenced in a study of beta chain features in type 1 diabetes. The investigators reverse transcribed all of the isolated RNA, so they sequenced expressed TCRB transcripts. Sequencing was performed with immunoSEQ multiplex PCR; in TCRdb, only in-frame clones are kept and a portion is missing. The profile covers under 350,000 clones, with 8% appearing a single time and approximately 0.93% taken by the ten largest. Sequenced sample: central memory CD4+ T cells from blood. Source of these receptors: a woman between 18 and 29 years old in good health.

This clone was counted between two and nine times. The chain carries TRBV7-7 and TRBJ2-2; D unresolved. Germline CDR1 reads SSHAT; CDR2 reads FNYEAQ (reference sequence). The CDR3 has 14 residues. Trimming took off 1 base at V and 4 bases at J, with 7 bases between the two ends. The chain's CDR3 is CASSLGLFTGELFF. CDR3 DNA: TGTGCCAGCAGCTTAGGACTCTTCACCGGGGAGCTGTTTTTT.

Many counts were recorded for this clone. The chain joins TRBV5-1 to TRBJ2-7; 7 bases fit TRBD2. Germline V lookup: CDR1 SGHRS, CDR2 YFSETQ. V lost 5 bases to trimming and J lost 1 base; unmatched junction nucleotides: 6. This CDR3 comprises 14 residues. This CDR3 reads CASRVLAASYEQYF. CDR3 bases: TGCGCCAGCAGGGTCCTAGCGGCATCCTACGAGCAGTACTTC.